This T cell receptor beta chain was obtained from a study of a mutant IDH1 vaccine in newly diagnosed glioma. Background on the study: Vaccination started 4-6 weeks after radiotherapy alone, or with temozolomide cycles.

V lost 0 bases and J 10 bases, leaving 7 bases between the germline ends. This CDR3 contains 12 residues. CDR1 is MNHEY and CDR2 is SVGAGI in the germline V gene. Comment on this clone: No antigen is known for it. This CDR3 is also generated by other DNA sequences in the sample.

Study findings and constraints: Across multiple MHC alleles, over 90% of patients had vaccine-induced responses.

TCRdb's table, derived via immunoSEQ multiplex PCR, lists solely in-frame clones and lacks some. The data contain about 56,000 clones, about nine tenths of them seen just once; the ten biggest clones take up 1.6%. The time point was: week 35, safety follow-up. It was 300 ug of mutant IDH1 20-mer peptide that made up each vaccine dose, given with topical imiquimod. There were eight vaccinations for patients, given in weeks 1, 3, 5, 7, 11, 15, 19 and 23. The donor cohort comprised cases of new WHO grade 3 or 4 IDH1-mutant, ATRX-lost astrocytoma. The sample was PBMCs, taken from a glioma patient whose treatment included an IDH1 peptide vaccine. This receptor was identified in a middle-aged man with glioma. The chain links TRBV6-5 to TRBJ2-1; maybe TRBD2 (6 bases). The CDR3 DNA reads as TGTGCCAGCAGTTACTCGGGAGGCGAGCAGTTCTTC. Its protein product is CASSYSGGEQFF.